The source of this T cell receptor (beta chain) is a study of T cell responses to AZD1222 COVID-19 vaccine. Using immunoSEQ multiplex PCR, the repertoire was profiled, and TCRdb retains in-frame clones only, with some absent. The sample shows 100,000 to 150,000 clones, 90% of them seen only once. Germline assignment: CDR1 SGHNT and CDR2 YENEEA. This CDR3 is built from 13 residues. Trimming removed 5 bases from V and 1 base from J, with 8 bases in between. V is TRBV11-3 and J is TRBJ1-1, with unresolved D. This TCR was recovered from an adult in good health. This specimen consisted of peripheral blood, obtained on day 0 of AZD1222 vaccination. CDR3 nucleotides: TGTGCCAGCAGCCAAGCATCGAACACTGAAGCTTTCTTT. It codes for CASSQASNTEAFF. Variable domain in full (rest from reference TRBV11-3 and TRBJ1-1): EAGVVQSPRYKIIEKKQPVAFWCNPISGHNTLYWYLQNLGQGPELLIRYENEEAVDDSQLPKDRFSAERLKGVDSTLKIQPAELGDSAVYLCASSQASNTEAFFGQGTRLTVV.